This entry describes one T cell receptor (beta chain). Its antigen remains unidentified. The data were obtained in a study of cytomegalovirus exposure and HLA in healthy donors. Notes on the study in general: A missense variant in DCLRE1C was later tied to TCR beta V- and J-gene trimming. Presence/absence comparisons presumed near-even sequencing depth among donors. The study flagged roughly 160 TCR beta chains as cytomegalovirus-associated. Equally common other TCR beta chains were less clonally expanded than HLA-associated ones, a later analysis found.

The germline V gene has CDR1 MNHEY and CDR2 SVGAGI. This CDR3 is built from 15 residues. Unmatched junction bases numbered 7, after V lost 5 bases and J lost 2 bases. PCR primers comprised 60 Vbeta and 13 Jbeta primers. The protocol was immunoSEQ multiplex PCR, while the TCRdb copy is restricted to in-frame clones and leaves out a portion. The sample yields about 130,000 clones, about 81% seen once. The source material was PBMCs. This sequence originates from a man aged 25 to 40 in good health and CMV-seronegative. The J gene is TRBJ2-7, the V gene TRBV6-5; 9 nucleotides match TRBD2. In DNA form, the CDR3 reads TGTGCCAGCAGTGGCACTAGCGGGTTCGCCTACGAGCAGTACTTC. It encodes CASSGTSGFAYEQYF.